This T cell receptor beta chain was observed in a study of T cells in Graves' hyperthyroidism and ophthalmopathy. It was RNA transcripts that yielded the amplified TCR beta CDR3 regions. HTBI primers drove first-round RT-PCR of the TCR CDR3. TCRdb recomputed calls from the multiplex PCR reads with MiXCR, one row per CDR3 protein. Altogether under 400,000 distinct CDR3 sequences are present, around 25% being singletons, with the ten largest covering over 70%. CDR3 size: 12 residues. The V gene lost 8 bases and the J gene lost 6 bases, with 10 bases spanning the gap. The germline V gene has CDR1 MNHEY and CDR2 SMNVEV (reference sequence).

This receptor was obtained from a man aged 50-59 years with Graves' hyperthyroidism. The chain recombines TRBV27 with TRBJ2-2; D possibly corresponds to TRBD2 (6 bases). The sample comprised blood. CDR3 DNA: TGTGCCAGCCGGAGGGCCGCCGGGGAGCTGTTTTTT. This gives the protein CASRRAAGELFF.